This entry describes one TCR beta chain. Its antigen is still unknown. This entry comes from a study of shared clonotypes between healthy human individuals. An assay was performed, and its level was deep. In the authors' workflow: ImmunoSEQ only sent back junction sequences with no quality scores, so filtering was done differently. Measured with immunoSEQ multiplex PCR; TCRdb has only the in-frame clones, and not every one. From that table come the V and J calls and clone size; the DNA was used to work out D and trimming. The table includes approximately 350,000 clones, around 96% detected once. V was pared by 3 bases and J by 0 bases, with 9 bases between. The CDR3 extends over 15 amino acids. Germline values: CDR1 GTSNPN, CDR2 SVGIG (reference sequence). Findings and limits, study-wide: The study drew on few donors, limiting represented genetic and exposure-history diversity. Larger estimated richness was generally recorded for naive subsets relative to memory subsets.

The chain carries TRBV30 and TRBJ2-6; no clear D. The sample was memory CD8+ T cells sorted from blood. The subset is: CD45RO+ cells pooled with CCR7-negative TemRA cells. This receptor was identified in a man in his thirties or forties in good health. CDR3 amino acids: CAWRGWGSGANVLTF. CDR3 in DNA: TGTGCCTGGAGGGGTTGGGGCTCTGGGGCCAACGTCCTGACTTTC.